Detailed here is one TCR beta chain. Its target is not known. TCRdb keeps only in-frame clones here, not all; method: immunoSEQ multiplex PCR. This sample has 140,000 to 150,000 clones; 85% to 90% occur once, and the top ten carry approximately 1.5%. Germline CDR1 reads DFQATT; CDR2 reads SNEGSKA (reference sequence). This CDR3 region has 11 residues. V lost 2 bases, J lost 2 bases, and 2 bases lay in between. This sample was taken from a study of T cell responses to AZD1222 COVID-19 vaccine. Study-level results: Clonal diversity was possibly underestimated, and the donors were mostly white British, with more females.

The chain recombines TRBV20-1 with TRBJ2-3; no clear D. This receptor was identified in an adult in good health. Here the sequenced sample was peripheral blood, taken on day 0 of AZD1222 vaccination. The CDR3 DNA follows: TGCAGTGCTAGAATCACAGATACGCAGTATTTT. Translating gives CSARITDTQYF.